Listed here are 8 T cell receptor beta chains from one sample, sequenced in a study of blood T cell repertoires in COVID-19. Some clones are missing from TCRdb's copy, which holds only in-frame ones; the method was immunoSEQ multiplex PCR. Of under 300,000 clones in the sample, about nine tenths are singletons; the top ten hold roughly 0.79%. Specimen: peripheral blood. Receptors originate from a man aged 25 to 45 with COVID-19, enrolled during active disease.

This sequence joins TRBV9 and TRBJ2-2, with 15 positions matching TRBD2. Trimming took 7 bases from V and 4 from J; bases not matched to a gene: 11. CDR1 is SGDLS, CDR2 YYNGEE, per germline. This CDR3 region has 18 residues. CDR3 sequence reads: CASGMGLAGGPITGELFF. The CDR3 region has the DNA TGTGCCAGCGGCATGGGACTAGCGGGGGGTCCGATCACCGGGGAGCTGTTTTTT.

The rearrangement joins TRBV29-1 to TRBJ2-5; weak D call: TRBD1 (6 bases). V shed 6 bases and J shed 2 bases, with 7 bases lying between them. Germline values: CDR1 SQVTM, CDR2 ANQGSEA. This CDR3 has 11 residues. CDR3: CSVGTQETQYF. The CDR3 nucleotides read TGCAGCGTCGGGACACAAGAGACCCAGTACTTC.

For this clone: This CDR3 is also generated by other DNA sequences in the sample. The chain combines TRBV6-1 with TRBJ1-2; no clear D gene. The V end lost 2 bases, the J end lost 8 bases, and 6 bases lay between the germline ends. The CDR3 has 11 amino acids. Per the germline V gene, CDR1 is MNHNS and CDR2 is SASEGT. In DNA, the CDR3 is TGTGCCAGCAGTGAATCCTTCGGCTACACCTTC. As protein: CASSESFGYTF.

This chain connects TRBV5-5 to TRBJ2-2, with 7 bases lining up with TRBD1. The V gene end was trimmed by 3 bases and the J gene end by 6 bases; junction bases not matched to a gene: 11. The CDR3 sequence is 16 residues long. The germline CDR1 and CDR2 sequences are SGHKS and YYEKEE (reference sequence). The CDR3 spells CASSSQTGRDAGELFF. The CDR3 bases are TGTGCCAGCAGCTCGCAGACAGGGCGTGATGCCGGGGAGCTGTTTTTT.

The chain recombines TRBV7-9 with TRBJ1-1; 9 bases are shared with TRBD1. Germline V gene data show CDR1 as SEHNR and CDR2 as FQNEAQ (reference sequence). V lost 3 bases, J lost 3 bases, and 5 bases stayed unmatched. This CDR3 is built from 15 residues. CDR3 amino acids: CASSLTGGRDTEAFF. CDR3 coding DNA: TGTGCCAGCAGCTTGACAGGGGGGAGGGACACTGAAGCTTTCTTT.

CDR3: CASQQGGGYTF. In nucleotides, the CDR3 is TGTGCCAGCCAACAGGGCGGTGGCTACACCTTC. The chain employs TRBV25-1 and TRBJ1-2, with D possibly being TRBD1 (6 bases). The CDR3 extends over 11 amino acids. The V gene's germline CDR1 is MGHDK and CDR2 SYGVNS. V lost 8 bases and J 7 bases, leaving 11 bases between the germline ends.

The V and J genes are TRBV11-2 and TRBJ2-7; D possibly corresponds to TRBD1 (6 bases). The V end was cut by 5 bases, the J end by 0 bases, with 17 bases between. Germline lookup yields CDR1 SGHAT and CDR2 FQNNGV. The length of the CDR3 is 16 residues. The CDR3 coding sequence is TGTGCCAGCAGCCCCCTAGGGGGTCCTAGCTCCTACGAGCAGTACTTC. Translated, it gives CASSPLGGPSSYEQYF.

V is TRBV18 and J is TRBJ1-4; TRBD1 matches 7 bases. The CDR3 consists of 14 residues. J lost 8 bases, V lost 6 bases, and 9 bases had no gene match. CDR1 is KGHSH, CDR2 LQKENI, per germline. CDR3 amino acids: CASSPRTGREKLFF. The CDR3 bases are TGTGCCAGCTCGCCCAGGACAGGACGGGAAAAACTGTTTTTT.